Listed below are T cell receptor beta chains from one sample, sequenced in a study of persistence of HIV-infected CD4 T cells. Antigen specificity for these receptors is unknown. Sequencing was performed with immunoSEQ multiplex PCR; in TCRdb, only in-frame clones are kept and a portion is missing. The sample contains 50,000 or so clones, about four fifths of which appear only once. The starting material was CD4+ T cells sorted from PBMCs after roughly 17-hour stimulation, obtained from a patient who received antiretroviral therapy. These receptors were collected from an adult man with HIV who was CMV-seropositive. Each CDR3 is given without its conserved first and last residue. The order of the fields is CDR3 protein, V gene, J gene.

cdr3_aa: ASSLPGPGVGYGYT
v_call: TRBV28
j_call: TRBJ1-2

cdr3_aa: ASSPYRVPQETQY
v_call: TRBV18
j_call: TRBJ2-5

cdr3_aa: ASSITTPSSYNSPLH
v_call: TRBV7-2
j_call: TRBJ1-6

cdr3_aa: ASSLGRWETQY
v_call: TRBV27
j_call: TRBJ2-5

cdr3_aa: ASSPQGGRAYEQY
v_call: TRBV3-1/TRBV3-2
j_call: TRBJ2-7

cdr3_aa: ASTFTGERSPMDT
v_call: TRBV6-5
j_call: TRBJ1-2

cdr3_aa: ASSGGTLYSNQPQH
v_call: TRBV7-6
j_call: TRBJ1-5

cdr3_aa: ASSFDADVPYT
v_call: TRBV5-1
j_call: TRBJ1-2

cdr3_aa: ASSLKGGNYGYT
v_call: TRBV5-6
j_call: TRBJ1-2

cdr3_aa: ASSKADEQY
v_call: TRBV21-1
j_call: TRBJ2-7

cdr3_aa: ASSAGLAEYQETQY
v_call: TRBV5-1
j_call: TRBJ2-5

cdr3_aa: SARVEKTQY
v_call: TRBV20-1
j_call: TRBJ2-5

cdr3_aa: AISRGISGNTIY
v_call: TRBV10-3
j_call: TRBJ1-3

cdr3_aa: ASSSLASPGANEQF
v_call: TRBV11-3
j_call: TRBJ2-1

cdr3_aa: ASSLRQGGGNQPQH
v_call: TRBV27
j_call: TRBJ1-5

cdr3_aa: ASSSGTYEQY
v_call: TRBV7-9
j_call: TRBJ2-7

cdr3_aa: ASSQLTGELSETQY
v_call: TRBV4-2
j_call: TRBJ2-5

cdr3_aa: ASSRDHKEKLF
v_call: TRBV4-3
j_call: TRBJ1-4

cdr3_aa: ASRTSGRNADTQY
v_call: TRBV19
j_call: TRBJ2-3

cdr3_aa: ASSATGPSSGNTIY
v_call: TRBV5-1
j_call: TRBJ1-3

cdr3_aa: ASSRDSNQPQH
v_call: TRBV18
j_call: TRBJ1-5

cdr3_aa: ASSVVGGGARDEQF
v_call: TRBV9
j_call: TRBJ2-1

cdr3_aa: ASSLQPGNTIY
v_call: TRBV7-7
j_call: TRBJ1-3

cdr3_aa: ASTPSGQFNTGELF
v_call: TRBV5-4
j_call: TRBJ2-2

cdr3_aa: ASSQERRALLEQY
v_call: TRBV14
j_call: TRBJ2-7

cdr3_aa: ASSQDSNSPLH
v_call: TRBV4-3
j_call: TRBJ1-6

cdr3_aa: ASSPQTGGTETQY
v_call: TRBV7-6
j_call: TRBJ2-5

cdr3_aa: ASSFEKSPTVTDTQY
v_call: TRBV27
j_call: TRBJ2-3

cdr3_aa: ASSKETGARGYT
v_call: TRBV19
j_call: TRBJ1-2

cdr3_aa: ASSQDRNRVYPQH
v_call: TRBV3-1/TRBV3-2
j_call: TRBJ1-5

cdr3_aa: ASKSGDNYSNQPQH
v_call: TRBV2
j_call: TRBJ1-5

cdr3_aa: ASSAPGRAGLNTEAF
v_call: TRBV9
j_call: TRBJ1-1